This T cell receptor beta chain was identified in a study of T-cell memory formation after mild COVID-19. TCRdb itself ran the 5' RACE reads through MiXCR, one entry per CDR3 protein. Of over 300,000 distinct CDR3 sequences listed, 20% are singletons. Germline CDR1 reads MGHRA; CDR2 reads YSYEKL. V dropped 0 bases and J dropped 4 bases, with 13 bases sitting between them. The CDR3 has 15 amino acids. The chain uses TRBV4-1 and TRBJ2-7; weak D call: TRBD2 (7 bases). The sequenced sample consisted of PBMCs or a T cell subset sorted from them (not recorded which). The clonotype comes from a man between 18 and 35 years old who had mild COVID-19 (a few samples of this study predate the infection). Cell type and time point are not known. CDR3: CASSQDGGPFYEQYF. CDR3 in DNA: TGCGCCAGCAGCCAAGACGGGGGGCCTTTTTACGAGCAGTACTTC.